What follows are 27 T cell receptor beta chains derived from one specimen sequenced in a study of CXCR3-negative and CXCR3-positive naive CD8 T cells (dated by TCRdb to about 2019). Points the paper makes about the study in general: TRB CDR3s from CXCR3-positive naive cells showed higher hydrophobicity (lower Kidera factor 4), lower energy, and higher strength and volume indices than CXCR3-negative naive cells.

TCRdb records NextSeq 550 as the sequencer. The Human TCR Profiling Kit (MiLaboratory) was used to make UMI-labeled 5' RACE TRB cDNA libraries. With the reads reprocessed by TCRdb, a single entry stands for each CDR3 protein sequence and no DNA is reported. The table of this sample itemizes around 140,000 distinct CDR3 sequences. The ten largest clones add up to 0.41% of the sample. These receptors are not linked to any known antigen. Sequenced: naive CXCR3+ CD8+ T cells from blood. This specimen's cell subset or site label, interpreted: CD45RO-CCR7+CD27+CD95- naive CD8+ T cells expressing CXCR3 (TNR3+). The receptors shown here come from a human donor in good health. Some clones in this sample may be carry-over from other donors' samples.

This chain joins TRBV7-6 and TRBJ2-7; TCRdb's D call, TRBD1, is unchecked because there is no DNA. This CDR3 is built from 14 residues. Germline V gene sequence: CDR1 SGHVS, CDR2 FNYEAQ. The CDR3 loop reads CASSPEDGSYEQYF.

The chain links TRBV9 to TRBJ1-2; TCRdb indicates TRBD1, and absent DNA this call remains unverified. Looked up from germline, CDR1 is SGDLS and CDR2 is YYNGEE. CDR3 length: 16 residues. The chain's CDR3 is CASSVEGGQAGYGYTF.

The rearrangement uses TRBV12-3 or TRBV12-4 and TRBJ2-3; with no DNA, the TCRdb D assignment of TRBD1 cannot be verified. This CDR3 region has 16 residues. The CDR3 sequence: CASSTTHPGVTDTQYF.

The chain recombines TRBV11-2 with TRBJ2-1; checking the TCRdb D call of TRBD2 is not possible without DNA. This CDR3 is built from 16 residues. Germline V gene sequence: CDR1 SGHAT, CDR2 FQNNGV. The CDR3 here is CASSLASGPPYNEQFF.

V and J are TRBV13 and TRBJ1-1. The CDR3 runs to 13 residues. The germline V gene has CDR1 PRHDT and CDR2 FYEKMQ (reference sequence). CDR3 sequence: CASGDGRNTEAFF.

The J gene is TRBJ2-5, the V gene TRBV20-1; the TCRdb call, TRBD1, lacks DNA for checking. This CDR3 is 14 amino acids long. Germline V gives CDR1 DFQATT, CDR2 SNEGSKA (reference sequence). CDR3 in amino acids: CSARGRDYQETQYF.

The gene calls are TRBV21-1 and TRBJ2-7; TCRdb picks TRBD1, but there is no DNA to check that call. TRBV21-1 is a known pseudogene. This CDR3 has 15 residues. The CDR3 is CASSTGPGFPSEQYF.

This chain connects TRBV13 to TRBJ2-1; TCRdb selects TRBD2, and the lack of DNA leaves this call unchecked. Germline assignment: CDR1 PRHDT and CDR2 FYEKMQ (reference sequence). The CDR3 runs 16 residues. The CDR3 is CASSLSAGGPYNEQFF.

The chain uses TRBV27 and TRBJ2-1; TCRdb's D call, TRBD1, is unchecked because there is no DNA. CDR3 length: 15 residues. The V gene's germline CDR1 is MNHEY and CDR2 SMNVEV (reference sequence). CDR3 amino acids: CASSLSGTLYNEQFF.

The rearrangement joins TRBV6-2 or TRBV6-3 to TRBJ1-6. This CDR3 has 16 residues. Looked up from germline, CDR1 is MNHEY and CDR2 is SVGEGT. The CDR3 loop reads CASSRKQSSYNSPLHF.

The CDR3: CSATGVGGSAKNIQYF. The chain recombines TRBV29-1 with TRBJ2-4; TCRdb names TRBD1, which stays unverified in the absence of DNA. CDR1 is SQVTM and CDR2 is ANQGSEA in the germline V gene. This CDR3 spans 16 amino acids. Filled out from reference TRBV29-1 and TRBJ2-4, the complete variable domain reads SAVISQKPSRDICQRGTSLTIQCQVDSQVTMMFWYRQQPGQSLTLIATANQGSEATYESGFVIDKFPISRPNLTFSTLTVSNMSPEDSSIYLCSATGVGGSAKNIQYFGAGTRLSVL.

The chain has TRBV12-3 or TRBV12-4 and TRBJ2-7. The CDR3 extends over 12 amino acids. The CDR3 loop is CASSSLNYEQYF.

The V gene is TRBV7-9, the J gene TRBJ1-1; the TCRdb call, TRBD1, lacks DNA for checking. CDR1 is SEHNR and CDR2 is FQNEAQ in the germline V gene (reference sequence). The CDR3 length is 16 residues. CDR3 region: CASSDPSGGGDTEAFF.

The gene calls are TRBV20-1 and TRBJ2-1. Germline values: CDR1 DFQATT, CDR2 SNEGSKA (reference sequence). The CDR3 is made up of 15 amino acids. CDR3 region: CSARDQGNFYNEQFF.

The genes are TRBV27 and TRBJ2-7; the D gene TCRdb calls, TRBD1, cannot be checked with no DNA. CDR3 length equals 14 residues. Germline values: CDR1 MNHEY, CDR2 SMNVEV (reference sequence). The CDR3 protein is CASSSIGGSYEQYF.

The CDR3 here is CASSQDLSAGETQYF. V and J are TRBV3-1 and TRBJ2-5; TCRdb's D gene call, TRBD2, goes unchecked for lack of DNA. The V gene's germline CDR1 is LGHDT and CDR2 YNNKEL (reference sequence). This CDR3 region has 15 residues.

This chain's CDR3 is CASRSTSGGNEQFF. The chain has TRBV6-5 and TRBJ2-1; TCRdb returns TRBD2, unconfirmable since there is no DNA. The CDR3 extends over 14 amino acids. In germline, CDR1 is MNHEY, CDR2 SVGAGI.

The V and J genes are TRBV27 and TRBJ2-5; the D gene TCRdb calls, TRBD2, cannot be checked with no DNA. The CDR3 spans 18 residues. Germline CDR1 reads MNHEY; CDR2 reads SMNVEV (reference sequence). The CDR3 sequence is CASSPRRGPGLADETQYF.

The chain employs TRBV6-6 and TRBJ1-2; no DNA is available, so the TRBD1 call from TCRdb remains unchecked. Germline V gene lookup returns CDR1 MNHNY and CDR2 SVGAGI (reference sequence). The CDR3 is 15 residues long. CDR3: CASSSFAGTEYGYTF.

This chain uses TRBV7-9 with TRBJ2-5; checking the TCRdb D call of TRBD2 is not possible without DNA. This CDR3 region has 15 residues. Looked up from germline, CDR1 is SEHNR and CDR2 is FQNEAQ (reference sequence). The CDR3 region is CASSFWSGRQETQYF.

The chain combines TRBV27 with TRBJ2-7. The germline V gene encodes CDR1 MNHEY and CDR2 SMNVEV (reference sequence). This CDR3 has 13 residues. The CDR3 sequence is CASSLGKSYEQYF.

The J gene is TRBJ2-5, the V gene TRBV7-8. CDR1 and CDR2 from the germline V gene are SGHVS and FQNEAQ. CDR3 length: 13 amino acids. The CDR3 region is CASSLGPRETQYF.

The rearrangement uses TRBV4-2 and TRBJ2-1. Per the germline V gene, CDR1 is LGHNA and CDR2 is YNFKEQ. This CDR3 is 17 amino acids long. The chain's CDR3 is CASSQVITESSYNEQFF.

The chain joins TRBV29-1 to TRBJ2-1. Germline assignment: CDR1 SQVTM and CDR2 ANQGSEA. The CDR3 contains 12 residues. The CDR3 sequence is CSALTVYNEQFF.

This rearrangement joins TRBV12-3 or TRBV12-4 to TRBJ2-1; TCRdb picks TRBD2, but there is no DNA to check that call. The CDR3 length is 21 residues. This CDR3 is CASSPHPPAGTSGRSFNEQFF.

The V call is TRBV7-6, the J call TRBJ2-1; TCRdb indicates TRBD1, and absent DNA this call remains unverified. Germline CDR1 SGHVS, CDR2 FNYEAQ. The CDR3 covers 14 residues. CDR3 loop: CASSFISGVNEQFF.

This chain connects TRBV7-9 to TRBJ2-7; the TCRdb call, TRBD2, lacks DNA for checking. The germline V gene has CDR1 SEHNR and CDR2 FQNEAQ (reference sequence). The CDR3 loop spans 14 amino acids. CDR3 sequence: CASSLESGAYEQYF.